This T cell receptor beta chain was obtained from a study of cytotoxic CD8 clonotypes in ibrutinib-treated CLL. Study observations and caveats: The public clonotypes identified were infrequent and showed contraction or stability on treatment.

This CDR3 has 12 residues. The ends were cut back, 5 bases at V and 2 bases at J, with 7 bases in the middle. In germline, CDR1 is SQVTM, CDR2 ANQGSEA. The assay was immunoSEQ multiplex PCR, and TCRdb's table has in-frame clones only and misses some. The sample lists approximately 100,000 clones; around four fifths were seen once. With respect to this clone: Antigen unknown.

The sequences come from PBMCs, collected after 12 months of ibrutinib treatment. The TCR sequence derives from a human donor with chronic lymphocytic leukemia. The chain couples TRBV29-1 to TRBJ1-5; no firm D call. The chain's CDR3 is CSVMEGNQPQHF. CDR3 in DNA: TGCAGCGTTATGGAGGGCAATCAGCCCCAGCATTTT.